What follows are 31 T cell receptor beta chains derived from one specimen sequenced in a study of Graves' ophthalmopathy and Graves' hyperthyroidism. CDR3 regions of TCR beta were amplified from RNA transcripts. HTBI primers primed a first-round RT-PCR, and a second-round multiplex PCR followed. TCRdb itself ran the multiplex PCR reads through MiXCR, one entry per CDR3 protein. The table lists approximately 380,000 distinct CDR3 sequences, around 21% of them singletons. The sample was peripheral blood. The source of these receptors is a woman between 18 and 30 years old with stable Graves' hyperthyroidism.

This clonotype was counted many times. The CDR3 reads CATSALLGGANEQYF. In DNA, the CDR3 is TGTGCCACCAGCGCCCTGTTGGGGGGGGCAAACGAGCAGTACTTC. The chain is built from TRBV15 and TRBJ2-7, with D possibly TRBD2 on 7 matching bases. Germline V CDR1 and CDR2: LNHNV, YYDKDF (reference sequence). Trimming cost V 5 bases and J 5 bases, with 19 bases left between them. This CDR3 has 15 residues.

This clonotype was detected ten times or more. This chain's CDR3 is CASSRGRFYGYTF. The CDR3 nucleotides read TGTGCCAGCAGCCGGGGACGGTTCTATGGCTACACCTTC. This chain joins TRBV28 and TRBJ1-2, with D perhaps matching TRBD1 (5 bases). Per the germline V gene, CDR1 is MDHEN and CDR2 is SYDVKM. This CDR3 spans 13 amino acids. Deletions cut 6 bases from V and 4 bases from J, with 12 bases between.

This clonotype showed up many times. The gene calls are TRBV7-9 and TRBJ2-5; D is ambiguous. This CDR3 region has 15 residues. V lost 5 bases and J lost 0, with 13 bases in between. CDR1 is SEHNR and CDR2 is FQNEAQ in the germline V gene (reference sequence). CDR3 region: CASSLKQWYQETQYF. DNA for the CDR3: TGTGCCAGCAGCCTCAAACAGTGGTACCAAGAGACCCAGTACTTC.

This clonotype showed up many times. This chain joins TRBV6-5 and TRBJ2-5; D tentatively fits TRBD1 or TRBD2 (5 bases each). CDR1 and CDR2 from the germline V gene are MNHEY and SVGAGI. Trimming shortened V by 3 bases and J by 2 bases, and 13 bases separated the two germline ends. The CDR3 contains 15 residues. This CDR3 reads CASSYGTRGQETQYF. CDR3 in DNA: TGTGCCAGCAGTTATGGAACTAGGGGACAAGAGACCCAGTACTTC.

This clonotype was found many times. J is TRBJ1-1 and V is TRBV2; D gene ambiguous. The CDR3 totals 14 residues. V was cut by 7 bases and J by 0 bases, with 12 bases left in between. Germline CDR1 and CDR2: SNHLY and FYNNEI. The CDR3 reads CASTVRNMNTEAFF. CDR3 nucleotide sequence: TGTGCCAGCACGGTTCGAAACATGAACACTGAAGCTTTCTTT.

This chain joins TRBV7-2 and TRBJ1-2; 8 bases line up with TRBD1. V was pared by 8 bases and J by 4 bases, with 9 bases of the junction left unmatched. The CDR3 runs to 14 residues. Germline loops: CDR1 SGHTA, CDR2 FQGNSA. CDR3 DNA sequence: TGTGCCAGCCACCGAAGACAGGGGTCCTATGGCTACACCTTC. Residues: CASHRRQGSYGYTF. Filled out from reference TRBV7-2 and TRBJ1-2, the complete variable domain reads GAGVSQSPSNKVTEKGKDVELRCDPISGHTALYWYRQSLGQGLEFLIYFQGNSAPDKSGLPSDRFSAERTGGSVSTLTIQRTQQEDSAVYLCASHRRQGSYGYTFGSGTRLTVV.

The chain is built from TRBV11-1 and TRBJ2-6, with 10 nucleotides matching TRBD1. The trim removed 6 bases at V and 2 bases at J, leaving 13 bases unmatched. The CDR3 runs to 19 residues. Germline values: CDR1 SGHAT, CDR2 FQDESV (reference sequence). The CDR3: CASSSRDRGLSTGANVLTF. CDR3 DNA sequence: TGTGCCAGCAGTTCCCGGGACAGGGGTTTGTCAACTGGGGCCAACGTCCTGACTTTC.

This clonotype showed up many times. J is TRBJ1-1 and V is TRBV29-1; D unresolved. The CDR3 is 13 residues long. CDR1 is SQVTM and CDR2 is ANQGSEA in the germline V gene. V lost 2 bases, J lost 0 bases, and 7 bases lay in between. CDR3 sequence (DNA): TGCAGCGTTGAACGGAGGGTGAACACTGAAGCTTTCTTT. This sequence encodes CSVERRVNTEAFF.

This clonotype was counted at least ten times. The chain links TRBV11-2 to TRBJ2-2; tentative D call: TRBD2 (6 bases). Germline CDR1 and CDR2: SGHAT and FQNNGV. The CDR3 runs 14 residues. V was cut by 2 bases and J by 5 bases, with 9 bases left in between. DNA for the CDR3: TGTGCCAGCAGCTTATCCGGAGGGACCGGGGAGCTGTTTTTT. Translation: CASSLSGGTGELFF.

This clonotype showed up many times. V is TRBV28 and J is TRBJ2-7, with 10 bases that match TRBD2. Germline V gene lookup returns CDR1 MDHEN and CDR2 SYDVKM. The CDR3 contains 15 residues. Trimming removed 5 bases from V and 4 bases from J; junction bases left unmatched: 8. CDR3 coding DNA: TGTGCCAGCAGTAGGGGTGGACTAGCGGTTTACGAGCAGTACTTC. This gives the protein CASSRGGLAVYEQYF.

This clonotype was recorded many times. Here the CDR3 reads CASRGSPEETQYF. As DNA, the CDR3 is TGTGCCAGCAGGGGGAGCCCAGAAGAGACCCAGTACTTC. This sequence joins TRBV19 and TRBJ2-5; 7 nucleotides match TRBD1. V was pared by 9 bases and J by 3 bases, with 7 bases of the junction left unmatched. Germline V CDR1 and CDR2: LNHDA, SQIVND (reference sequence). The CDR3 is 13 amino acids. The full variable domain, its missing parts supplied by reference TRBV19 and TRBJ2-5, is DGGITQSPKYLFRKEGQNVTLSCEQNLNHDAMYWYRQDPGQGLRLIYYSQIVNDFQKGDIAEGYSVSREKKESFPLTVTSAQKNPTAFYLCASRGSPEETQYFGPGTRLLVL.

This clonotype was counted at least ten times. The chain joins TRBV2 to TRBJ2-5, with TRBD1 matching over 8 bases. This CDR3 contains 15 residues. The ends lost 6 bases at V and 1 base at J; junction bases unmatched: 7. Germline CDR1 SNHLY, CDR2 FYNNEI. In nucleotides, the CDR3 is TGTGCCAGCAGAGTGGACAGGGCCATCCAAGAGACCCAGTACTTC. Its translation is CASRVDRAIQETQYF.

This clonotype was observed at least ten times. V gene TRBV5-1 combines with J gene TRBJ2-5; D is uncertain. This CDR3 is 12 amino acids long. The germline CDR1 and CDR2 sequences are SGHRS and YFSETQ. Trimming left V 1 base short and J 10 bases short, with 11 bases between. Here the CDR3 DNA reads TGCGCCAGCAGCTTGTACGCCGAGGTCCAGTACTTC. Its translation is CASSLYAEVQYF.

This clonotype was detected many times. This rearrangement joins TRBV18 to TRBJ1-1; 8 bases map to TRBD1. V shed 6 bases and J 3 bases; nucleotides not matched to a gene: 3. Germline V gives CDR1 KGHSH, CDR2 LQKENI. CDR3 size: 13 residues. For the CDR3, the DNA is TGTGCCAGCTCCGGGGGACAGGACACTGAAGCTTTCTTT. This encodes CASSGGQDTEAFF. The variable domain in full, completed from reference TRBV18 and TRBJ1-1, reads NAGVMQNPRHLVRRRGQEARLRCSPMKGHSHVYWYRQLPEEGLKFMVYLQKENIIDESGMPKERFSAEFPKEGPSILRIQQVVRGDSAAYFCASSGGQDTEAFFGQGTRLTVV.

This clonotype came up many times. V usage is TRBV5-1 and J usage is TRBJ1-6, with D possibly matching TRBD1 (6 bases). CDR3 length: 13 amino acids. Trimming stripped 0 bases from V and 8 bases from J, with 6 bases between. Per germline, CDR1 SGHRS and CDR2 YFSETQ. The CDR3 DNA sequence: TGCGCCAGCAGCTTGGGACAGGATTCACCCCTCCACTTT. Translating it yields CASSLGQDSPLHF.

The chain combines TRBV30 with TRBJ2-2; no firm D call. Germline V gene data show CDR1 as GTSNPN and CDR2 as SVGIG (reference sequence). V was trimmed by 0 bases and J by 8 bases, leaving 7 bases between them. The CDR3 is 12 residues long. CDR3 in amino acids: CAWSVRQGELFF. The CDR3 nucleotides read TGTGCCTGGAGTGTAAGGCAAGGGGAGCTGTTTTTT.

This clonotype occurred many times. The chain recombines TRBV6-1 with TRBJ2-7; D call uncertain. The CDR3 runs to 11 residues. The germline V and J ends were trimmed by 8 bases and 7 bases, with 12 bases remaining between them. Germline loops: CDR1 MNHNS, CDR2 SASEGT. CDR3 protein: CASQIGWEQYF. DNA for the CDR3: TGTGCCAGCCAGATCGGGTGGGAGCAGTACTTC.

This clonotype was observed many times. V and J are TRBV20-1 and TRBJ1-1; the D gene is possibly TRBD1 (5 bases). Germline assignment: CDR1 DFQATT and CDR2 SNEGSKA (reference sequence). The V gene lost 3 bases and the J gene lost 6 bases, with 23 bases spanning the gap. This CDR3 comprises 16 residues. The CDR3 DNA reads TGCAGTGCTAGCGACTATGAGGGTGGGGACTTCGCTGAAGCTTTCTTT. This encodes CSASDYEGGDFAEAFF.

This clonotype was counted many times. The chain couples TRBV12-3 or TRBV12-4 to TRBJ1-5; 10 positions agree with TRBD1. This CDR3 region has 17 residues. V gave up 2 bases and J gave up 7 bases; unmatched junction bases: 11. CDR3 sequence: CASSLTGTGVPGQPQHF. The CDR3 nucleotides are TGTGCCAGCAGTTTAACCGGGACAGGGGTCCCTGGGCAGCCCCAGCATTTT.

This clonotype was seen repeatedly, ten times or more. The V call is TRBV12-3 or TRBV12-4, the J call TRBJ1-2, with D possibly TRBD1 on 5 matching bases. The CDR3 loop spans 14 amino acids. Trimming removed 7 bases at V and 4 bases at J, with 16 bases between. The CDR3 sequence is CASNALGVSYGYTF. CDR3 nucleotides: TGTGCCAGCAACGCCTTAGGGGTGTCCTATGGCTACACCTTC.

This clonotype was observed many times. The chain combines TRBV12-3 or TRBV12-4 with TRBJ1-3; D is unresolved. The CDR3 runs to 14 residues. The V end was cut by 3 bases, the J end by 4 bases, with 10 bases between. The CDR3 sequence: CASSFVGSGNTIYF. The CDR3 DNA reads as TGTGCCAGCAGTTTCGTAGGGTCCGGAAACACCATATATTTT.

There are many counts of this clonotype. This rearrangement joins TRBV7-8 to TRBJ2-7, with D unresolved. Trimming left V 0 bases short and J 5 bases short, with 11 bases between. The CDR3 covers 14 residues. CDR1 is SGHVS and CDR2 is FQNEAQ in the germline V gene. The CDR3 nucleotides read TGTGCCAGCAGCTTAGCGCGCGCAGGCCACGAGCAGTACTTC. Translation: CASSLARAGHEQYF.

The chain links TRBV30 to TRBJ2-5; 9 nucleotides line up with TRBD1. Germline V gives CDR1 GTSNPN, CDR2 SVGIG (reference sequence). The CDR3 is made up of 14 amino acids. The ends lost 3 bases at V and 4 bases at J; junction bases unmatched: 6. CDR3 sequence (DNA): TGTGCCTGGAGGGCGGGACAGGGAGGAGAGACCCAGTACTTC. Translating it yields CAWRAGQGGETQYF.

The DNA of the CDR3 is TGTGCCAGCAGTGCCCCGGTTACAGCGCGTGGCTACACCTTC. Translating gives CASSAPVTARGYTF. The chain carries TRBV28 and TRBJ1-2; D call uncertain. Trimming removed 5 bases from V and 7 bases from J, with 17 bases in between. This CDR3 has 14 residues. The germline gives CDR1 MDHEN, CDR2 SYDVKM.

The sample holds many counts of this clonotype. The CDR3 DNA sequence: TGTGCCAGCAGCTTAGCCAGGTCTCCTTGGGACCCCTACGAGCAGTACTTC. Translation: CASSLARSPWDPYEQYF. The genes are TRBV7-2 and TRBJ2-7; the D call may be TRBD1 or TRBD2 (5 bases each). The length of the CDR3 is 17 residues. Per the germline V gene, CDR1 is SGHTA and CDR2 is FQGNSA. Trimming pared 0 bases from V and 2 bases from J, leaving 17 bases between.

In this sample, this clonotype turned up many times. This sequence joins TRBV28 and TRBJ1-1; D gene uncertain. CDR3 length: 13 amino acids. In germline, CDR1 is MDHEN, CDR2 SYDVKM. Trimming stripped 5 bases from V and 5 bases from J, with 12 bases between. CDR3 sequence: CASSPAPWTEAFF. CDR3 DNA sequence: TGTGCCAGCAGTCCCGCCCCGTGGACTGAAGCTTTCTTT.

This clonotype was found many times. The genes are TRBV10-2 and TRBJ1-1; weak D call: TRBD1 (5 bases). Trimming cost V 2 bases and J 4 bases, with 8 bases left between them. The length of the CDR3 is 13 residues. CDR1 is WSHSY, CDR2 SAAADI, per germline. In DNA, the CDR3 is TGCGCCAGCAGTGAGATGGGGGGCACTGAAGCTTTCTTT. Protein product: CASSEMGGTEAFF.

Ten or more counts support this clonotype. The chain carries TRBV7-9 and TRBJ2-7; the match to TRBD2 covers 13 bases. The V segment lost 5 bases and the J segment 7 bases; nucleotides outside the gene matches: 5. This CDR3 is 14 amino acids long. The germline gives CDR1 SEHNR, CDR2 FQNEAQ (reference sequence). The CDR3 loop reads CASSQLAGGLEQYF. CDR3 sequence (DNA): TGTGCCAGCAGCCAACTAGCGGGAGGGCTTGAGCAGTACTTC. Looking up the rest from reference TRBV7-9 and TRBJ2-7 gives the full variable domain: DTGVSQNPRHKITKRGQNVTFRCDPISEHNRLYWYRQTLGQGPEFLTYFQNEAQLEKSRLLSDRFSAERPKGSFSTLEIQRTEQGDSAMYLCASSQLAGGLEQYFGPGTRLTVT.

This clonotype was detected many times. The chain combines TRBV20-1 with TRBJ1-2; 12 positions match TRBD1. The CDR3 contains 16 residues. V dropped 8 bases and J dropped 2; count of bases not matched to a gene: 12. Germline CDR1 reads DFQATT; CDR2 reads SNEGSKA (reference sequence). CDR3 sequence reads: CSLRPGTGGVNYGYTF. The CDR3 DNA follows: TGCAGTCTACGTCCCGGGACAGGGGGCGTAAACTATGGCTACACCTTC.

This clonotype appeared many times. The chain joins TRBV12-3 or TRBV12-4 to TRBJ1-5; D is uncertain. Trimming stripped 3 bases from V and 7 bases from J, with 13 bases between. This CDR3 is 14 amino acids long. CDR3 DNA: TGTGCCAGCAGTTTGTCAGGTCGATGGCAGCCCCAGCATTTT. Its translation: CASSLSGRWQPQHF.

This clonotype was counted between two and nine times. V is TRBV6-1 and J is TRBJ2-7; tentatively, D is TRBD1 or TRBD2 (6 bases each). V was clipped by 6 bases and J by 4 bases, with 16 bases between them. Looked up from germline, CDR1 is MNHNS and CDR2 is SASEGT. The CDR3 covers 14 residues. The CDR3 DNA is TGTGCCAGCAGGGTCGCGGGACACATTTACGAGCAGTACTTC. This gives the protein CASRVAGHIYEQYF.